The TCR beta chain described here comes from a study of cytomegalovirus exposure and HLA in healthy donors. Study-wide results and limits: A link between a missense DCLRE1C variant and TCR beta V- and J-gene trimming emerged from a later analysis. The authors later found HLA-associated TCR beta chains more clonally expanded than equally common others.

Remarks on this clone: Its antigen is still unknown.

A multiplex PCR was run with 60 Vbeta primers and 13 Jbeta primers. Repertoires were generated with immunoSEQ multiplex PCR, while TCRdb's copy carries only in-frame clones and drops some. The table has roughly 140,000 clones, approximately 79% seen once. CDR1 and CDR2 (germline): KGHSH, LQKENI. Trimming cost V 5 bases and J 0 bases, with 15 bases left between them. The CDR3 loop spans 16 amino acids. The V call is TRBV18, the J call TRBJ2-3, with D possibly TRBD2 on 6 matching bases. The sample taken for sequencing was PBMCs. The receptor comes from a man in his fifties in good health and CMV-seropositive. CDR3 in amino acids: CASSAMRGGSTDTQYF. CDR3 DNA sequence: TGTGCCAGCTCAGCGATGCGGGGAGGAAGCACAGATACGCAGTATTTT.